This T cell receptor beta chain was sequenced during a study of cytomegalovirus exposure and HLA in healthy donors. Study-wide findings and caveats: There were around 160 TCR beta chains listed as cytomegalovirus-associated. Solely CMV serostatus was available to characterize immune exposure. According to an earlier analysis, most TCR beta V segments yielded productive rearrangements about 87% or about 30% of the time. Confirmation in vitro established that three CMV-associated chains were specific for CMV antigens.

V was clipped by 4 bases and J by 4 bases; unmatched bases: 7. The CDR3 runs 14 residues. Germline CDR1 reads MDHEN; CDR2 reads SYDVKM. Use of 60 Vbeta and 13 Jbeta primers characterized the PCR. TCRdb's table, derived via immunoSEQ multiplex PCR, lists solely in-frame clones and lacks some. Of 130,000 or so clones in the sample, about 80% were seen once. As concerns this clone: Its antigen remains unidentified.

This chain joins TRBV28 and TRBJ2-7; 7 positions agree with TRBD1. This TCR came from a man aged 35-49 years in good health and CMV-seronegative. The sample taken for sequencing was PBMCs. The CDR3 here is CASSSGTVIYEQYF. The DNA of the CDR3 is TGTGCCAGCAGTTCCGGGACAGTTATTTACGAGCAGTACTTC.